The TCR beta chain under discussion was sequenced for a study of blood T cells in healthy people across ages. A J-beta primer mix and a sample-barcoded 5' primer were used in a second PCR of about 6 to 12 cycles. TCRdb re-analysed the 5' RACE reads in MiXCR, keeping a single row per CDR3 protein. Seen here are about 1,500,000 distinct CDR3 sequences, roughly 30% observed once, and the top ten hold around 7.7%. The CDR3 consists of 15 residues. CDR1 is ENHRY, CDR2 SYGVKD, per germline. The V gene lost 6 bases and the J gene lost 5 bases, with 19 bases spanning the gap. The receptor comes from a woman younger than 45 in good health. This chain connects TRBV10-3 to TRBJ2-5; D remains ambiguous. Sequencing input: blood. The CDR3 spells CAISLGSTGEETQYF. The CDR3 DNA is TGTGCCATCAGCCTTGGATCCACGGGCGAGGAGACCCAGTACTTC.